Following are 13 T cell receptor beta chains from one sample sequenced in a study of early T cells in non-severe SARS-CoV-2 infection. Using its own MiXCR run on the 5' RACE reads, TCRdb lists one record per CDR3 protein. The profile shows more than 45,000 distinct CDR3 sequences, around 11% of them singletons. Sequencing was done on a sample of whole blood. All receptors come from an adult who was a healthcare worker with PCR-confirmed SARS-CoV-2 infection or an uninfected control (not recorded which).

The gene calls are TRBV18 and TRBJ2-1, with D possibly TRBD1 on 6 matching bases. The CDR3 totals 16 residues. Looked up from germline, CDR1 is KGHSH and CDR2 is LQKENI. Trimming took 3 bases from V and 7 from J, leaving 19 bases between them. CDR3 sequence (DNA): TGTGCCAGCTCACCCTCCCTCCGGGACATCGGGAATGAGCAGTTCTTC. Its translation: CASSPSLRDIGNEQFF.

This clonotype appeared once. V gene TRBV7-6 combines with J gene TRBJ2-4; the match to TRBD1 covers 9 bases. The CDR3 sequence is 16 residues long. With 5 bases clipped from V and 8 bases from J, the junction kept 13 bases outside the gene matches. Germline values: CDR1 SGHVS, CDR2 FNYEAQ. The CDR3 spells CASSPRVGQGVDIQYF. In nucleotides, the CDR3 is TGTGCCAGCAGCCCGCGTGTGGGACAGGGCGTAGACATTCAGTACTTC.

This clonotype was recorded many times. The chain joins TRBV20-1 to TRBJ2-3; TRBD2 matches 9 bases. The germline CDR1 and CDR2 sequences are DFQATT and SNEGSKA (reference sequence). J was trimmed by 1 base and V by 2 bases; bases with no gene match: 10. CDR3 length: 17 amino acids. The CDR3 bases are TGCAGTGCTAGAAAAGCGGGAGGACGAGGAGGCACAGATACGCAGTATTTT. This sequence encodes CSARKAGGRGGTDTQYF.

The rearrangement joins TRBV4-1 to TRBJ2-7, with TRBD1 as a possible D gene (5 bases). The CDR3 covers 14 residues. Per germline, CDR1 MGHRA and CDR2 YSYEKL. Trimming cost V 1 base and J 2 bases, with 9 bases left between them. Written as DNA, the CDR3 is TGCGCCAGCAGCCAAGCCCCAGGGACCTACGAGCAGTACTTC. It translates to CASSQAPGTYEQYF.

The chain carries TRBV6-1 and TRBJ1-1, with D unresolved. The CDR3 covers 13 residues. V was clipped by 3 bases and J by 1 base, with 6 bases between them. The V gene's germline CDR1 is MNHNS and CDR2 SASEGT. CDR3: CASSDNRNTEAFF. The DNA for the CDR3 is TGTGCCAGCAGTGATAACAGGAACACTGAAGCTTTCTTT.

This clonotype was picked up many times. The chain uses TRBV18 and TRBJ2-3; D is uncertain. CDR1 KGHSH and CDR2 LQKENI come from the germline V gene. The CDR3 covers 14 residues. V dropped 0 bases and J dropped 0 bases, with 4 bases sitting between them. The CDR3 here is CASSPPGSTDTQYF. The DNA of the CDR3 is TGTGCCAGCTCACCACCGGGGAGCACAGATACGCAGTATTTT.

This chain links TRBV3-1 with TRBJ2-1; TRBD2 aligns across 8 bases. The V segment lost 3 bases and the J segment 4 bases; nucleotides outside the gene matches: 5. CDR3 length: 15 residues. Germline CDR1 LGHDT, CDR2 YNNKEL (reference sequence). The CDR3 DNA sequence: TGTGCCAGCAGCCAGTCCGGGACTAGATACAATGAGCAGTTCTTC. Translation: CASSQSGTRYNEQFF.

This clonotype was counted at least ten times. The V call is TRBV28, the J call TRBJ2-7, with D possibly being TRBD2 (5 bases). Germline CDR1 and CDR2: MDHEN and SYDVKM. The V and J ends lost 2 bases and 2 bases respectively, with 16 bases between them. This CDR3 is built from 16 residues. The CDR3 region is CASSLVGWTSPYEQYF. The CDR3 region has the DNA TGTGCCAGCAGTTTAGTGGGCTGGACTTCCCCCTACGAGCAGTACTTC.

In the case of this clonotype: A junction end diverges from the germline sequence, so it may reflect a read error. This chain joins TRBV19 and TRBJ2-4; TRBD2 matches at 13 bases. The CDR3 covers 15 residues. Per the germline V gene, CDR1 is LNHDA and CDR2 is SQIVND (reference sequence). CDR3 sequence: CASSSGTSGKNIRYF. DNA of the CDR3: TGTGCCAGTAGTTCCGGGACTAGCGGGAAAAACATTCGGTACTTC.

Remarks on this clonotype: Being one base from a much bigger clone, this may be a read error. This chain connects TRBV7-8 to TRBJ2-7, with 9 bases aligning to TRBD2. The V gene's germline CDR1 is SGHVS and CDR2 FQNEAQ. The CDR3 loop spans 13 amino acids. The CDR3 loop reads CASSGLATYEQNF. The CDR3 DNA follows: TGTGCCAGCTCTGGACTAGCGACCTACGAGCAGAACTTC.

Of note for this clonotype: Sequence at one end of the junction differs from germline and may be a read error. V is TRBV24-1 and J is TRBJ1-5, with D uncertain. The CDR3 spans 15 residues. Germline CDR1 KGHDR, CDR2 SFDVKD. The CDR3 DNA follows: TGTGCCACCGGTGAAGGGAGGACTAGCAATCAGCCCCAGCATTTT. It codes for CATGEGRTSNQPQHF.

As regards this clonotype: One junction end disagrees with the germline gene, perhaps due to a read error. V usage is TRBV20-1 and J usage is TRBJ2-7; the D gene is possibly TRBD1 (7 bases). CDR3 length: 12 residues. Germline CDR1 is DFQATT and CDR2 is SNEGSKA (reference sequence). This CDR3 is CSAREGAYEQYF. CDR3 DNA sequence: TGCAGTGCTAGGGAGGGGGCCTACGAGCAGTATTTC.

By sample fraction, this clonotype is medium-sized (0.01 to 0.1%). This rearrangement joins TRBV7-9 to TRBJ2-2; possibly TRBD2 for D (5 bases). CDR3 length: 16 residues. The V end lost 5 bases, the J end lost 6 bases, and 19 bases lay between the germline ends. Looked up from germline, CDR1 is SEHNR and CDR2 is FQNEAQ (reference sequence). CDR3 loop: CASSPRLAGVAGELFF. CDR3 nucleotides: TGTGCCAGCAGCCCCAGACTCGCGGGCGTGGCCGGGGAGCTGTTTTTT.